The 19 T cell receptor beta chains below come from one sample, sequenced in a study of blood T cell repertoires in COVID-19. This table comes from immunoSEQ multiplex PCR, and its TCRdb copy is limited to in-frame clones, with some not included. Here the sample spans tens of thousands of clones, approximately 77% being singletons. The material sequenced was peripheral blood. The receptors derive from a human donor in a cohort sampled during active COVID-19.

In its sample, this clone was seen once. The chain combines TRBV18 with TRBJ2-7; D remains ambiguous. The V gene's germline CDR1 is KGHSH and CDR2 LQKENI. This CDR3 is built from 13 residues. V lost 2 bases and J 1 base, leaving 6 bases between the germline ends. CDR3 nucleotides: TGTGCCAGCTCACCAGCCAGATCCTACGAGCAGTACTTC. Its translation: CASSPARSYEQYF.

This clone has more than one count but fewer than ten. The CDR3 sequence: CASSLSGANVLTF. The CDR3 bases are TGTGCCAGTAGTCTTTCTGGGGCCAACGTCCTGACTTTC. The chain joins TRBV19 to TRBJ2-6; D is uncertain. The germline V and J ends were trimmed by 5 bases and 1 base, with 3 bases remaining between them. The germline gives CDR1 LNHDA, CDR2 SQIVND (reference sequence). The CDR3 has 13 residues.

The chain couples TRBV27 to TRBJ1-1; TRBD1 matches at 10 bases. CDR1 and CDR2 from the germline V gene are MNHEY and SMNVEV (reference sequence). V lost 8 bases and J lost 3; bases outside the gene matches: 15. The CDR3 totals 17 residues. This CDR3 is CASRIRPGQGLDTEAFF. The DNA of the CDR3 is TGTGCCAGCCGAATCCGTCCGGGACAGGGGCTGGACACTGAAGCTTTCTTT.

This sequence joins TRBV4-3 and TRBJ2-3; D gene unclear. Germline V gives CDR1 LGHNA, CDR2 YSLEER. V was clipped by 0 bases and J by 3 bases, with 7 bases between them. The CDR3 runs 14 residues. CDR3 DNA: TGCGCCAGCAGCCAAGAGTTACAAACAGATACGCAGTATTTT. It translates to CASSQELQTDTQYF.

The V and J genes are TRBV2 and TRBJ2-7, with 7 bases aligning to TRBD1. Germline V gene sequence: CDR1 SNHLY, CDR2 FYNNEI. This CDR3 region has 16 residues. J lost 1 base, V lost 6 bases, and 12 bases had no gene match. The CDR3 DNA reads as TGTGCCAGCAGAGAGAACAGGGGCAGAATTTCCTACGAGCAGTACTTC. This sequence encodes CASRENRGRISYEQYF.

The chain carries TRBV24-1 and TRBJ2-1; 8 nucleotides line up with TRBD2. The length of the CDR3 is 14 residues. CDR1 is KGHDR, CDR2 SFDVKD, per germline. J gave up 3 bases and V 6 bases, and 3 bases lay outside the gene matches. CDR3 sequence: CATSTSGGYNEQFF. Here the CDR3 DNA reads TGTGCCACCAGTACTAGCGGAGGCTACAATGAGCAGTTCTTC.

The chain joins TRBV13 to TRBJ2-1, with unresolved D. Trimming pared 0 bases from V and 0 bases from J, leaving 6 bases between. CDR1 PRHDT and CDR2 FYEKMQ come from the germline V gene (reference sequence). This CDR3 is built from 15 residues. The chain's CDR3 is CASSLGGLSYNEQFF. CDR3 nucleotides: TGTGCCAGCAGCTTAGGCGGTCTCTCCTACAATGAGCAGTTCTTC.

The J gene is TRBJ1-2, the V gene TRBV15; D possibly corresponds to TRBD1 (6 bases). V was pared by 7 bases and J by 5 bases, with 20 bases between. This CDR3 is built from 15 residues. CDR1 and CDR2 (germline): LNHNV, YYDKDF (reference sequence). This CDR3 is CATTENRAGVYGYTF. CDR3 DNA sequence: TGTGCCACCACCGAAAACCGCGCAGGGGTTTATGGCTACACCTTC.

This clone was seen repeatedly, ten times or more. The chain carries TRBV14 and TRBJ1-5, with D possibly being TRBD1 (5 bases). Trimming shortened V by 1 base and J by 9 bases, and 10 bases separated the two germline ends. The CDR3 is made up of 13 amino acids. Germline V CDR1 and CDR2: SGHDN, FVKESK. The CDR3 here is CASSQVGGAPQHF. CDR3 in DNA: TGTGCCAGCAGCCAAGTTGGCGGGGCGCCCCAGCATTTT.

This sequence joins TRBV28 and TRBJ1-4, with D hard to call. The CDR3 has 15 residues. The germline gives CDR1 MDHEN, CDR2 SYDVKM. Deletions cut 6 bases from V and 0 bases from J, with 11 bases between. Written as DNA, the CDR3 is TGTGCCAGCAGCAGCGTTTTCGCAACTAATGAAAAACTGTTTTTT. It is translated as CASSSVFATNEKLFF.

The chain recombines TRBV5-1 with TRBJ2-2; 7 positions agree with TRBD1. J was trimmed by 1 base and V by 2 bases; bases with no gene match: 17. This CDR3 spans 20 amino acids. CDR1 is SGHRS, CDR2 YFSETQ, per germline. CDR3: CASSLSARWDRKKNTGELFF. DNA for the CDR3: TGCGCCAGCAGCTTATCCGCCCGGTGGGACAGAAAGAAGAACACCGGGGAGCTGTTTTTT. The whole variable domain, remainder taken from reference TRBV5-1 and TRBJ2-2, is KAGVTQTPRYLIKTRGQQVTLSCSPISGHRSVSWYQQTPGQGLQFLFEYFSETQRNKGNFPGRFSGRQFSNSRSEMNVSTLELGDSALYLCASSLSARWDRKKNTGELFFGEGSRLTVL.

This clone was observed a single time. This chain connects TRBV29-1 to TRBJ2-1; 7 bases are a match to TRBD2. The J segment lost 6 bases and the V segment lost 0 bases, leaving 11 bases of the junction unmatched. Germline lookup yields CDR1 SQVTM and CDR2 ANQGSEA. This CDR3 has 16 amino acids. The DNA of the CDR3 is TGCAGCGTTGAAGAATTCCAGGCAGCGGGGCTCAATGAGCAGTTCTTC. Residues: CSVEEFQAAGLNEQFF.

The rearrangement joins TRBV6-4 to TRBJ1-1, with a tentative D call TRBD1 (6 bases). V lost 5 bases and J lost 3, with 19 bases in between. The CDR3 contains 16 residues. The germline V gene has CDR1 MRHNA and CDR2 SNTAGT. The CDR3 nucleotides read TGTGCCAGCAGTACTGTAGCCGGGACACTGGACACTGAAGCTTTCTTT. Amino acid sequence: CASSTVAGTLDTEAFF.

This clone has a handful of counts. The CDR3 here is CASSLPRDRGWTEAFF. DNA for the CDR3: TGTGCCAGCAGCTTACCCCGCGACAGGGGATGGACTGAAGCTTTCTTT. The chain has TRBV11-2 and TRBJ1-1; 8 positions match TRBD1. CDR1 and CDR2 (germline): SGHAT, FQNNGV. The V segment lost 2 bases and the J segment 5 bases; nucleotides outside the gene matches: 10. The CDR3 is 16 residues long.

This clone was detected a few times. The chain joins TRBV7-2 to TRBJ1-1; D is ambiguous. The V gene's germline CDR1 is SGHTA and CDR2 FQGNSA. Trimming shortened V by 5 bases and J by 0 bases, and 7 bases separated the two germline ends. The CDR3 covers 13 residues. The CDR3 coding sequence is TGTGCCAGCAGCCTTCGGTTGAACACTGAAGCTTTCTTT. It yields the protein CASSLRLNTEAFF.

V and J are TRBV5-1 and TRBJ2-7; no definite D call. The CDR3 is 12 amino acids. The V and J ends lost 1 base and 3 bases respectively, with 5 bases between them. Per germline, CDR1 SGHRS and CDR2 YFSETQ. CDR3 in DNA: TGCGCCAGCAGCTTGTACAGCTACGAGCAGTACTTC. It is translated as CASSLYSYEQYF.

The rearrangement uses TRBV30 and TRBJ2-7; TRBD1 matches at 7 bases. The V segment lost 5 bases and the J segment 4 bases; nucleotides outside the gene matches: 8. The length of the CDR3 is 13 residues. CDR1 and CDR2 (germline): GTSNPN, SVGIG (reference sequence). This CDR3 is CAWSAQTGYEQYF. CDR3 nucleotide sequence: TGTGCCTGGTCTGCCCAGACAGGGTACGAGCAGTACTTC.

The rearrangement uses TRBV27 and TRBJ2-2, with no clear D. The CDR3 runs 18 residues. The ends were cut back, 2 bases at V and 5 bases at J, with 21 bases in the middle. The germline V gene has CDR1 MNHEY and CDR2 SMNVEV (reference sequence). The CDR3: CASSLRQPGYSYTGELFF. The CDR3 DNA reads as TGTGCCAGCAGTTTAAGGCAGCCCGGGTATTCCTATACCGGGGAGCTGTTTTTT.

The gene calls are TRBV5-4 and TRBJ2-3; a possible D gene is TRBD2 (7 bases). CDR1 SGHNT and CDR2 YYREEE come from the germline V gene (reference sequence). V was shortened by 5 bases and J by 0 bases, with 13 bases between the two germline ends. This CDR3 contains 15 residues. CDR3: CASRVGGLSTDTQYF. CDR3 coding DNA: TGTGCCAGCAGGGTGGGGGGGCTAAGCACAGATACGCAGTATTTT.